Sequencing of this T cell receptor beta chain was carried out in a study of CD8 T cell repertoires and HIV-1 epitope variants (dated by TCRdb to the early 2020s). General notes on the study: In separate culture wells, T cells were stimulated with each of twenty-five peptides that represented autologous and known Gag and Nef epitope variants. T cells were enriched with the EasySep Human T Cell Enrichment Kit and co-cultured with equal numbers of autologous T cell-negative cells as antigen-presenting cells. A CMV, EBV and flu peptide pool, the Ebola AY9 epitope as negative control, and a no-peptide well were included as control conditions. An aliquot of 1M T cells was saved as an uncultured baseline condition, separate from the approximately 80 T cell cultures. The epitopes tested covered three Gag epitope families plus Nef HW9 and YT9. Cultures ran for 10 days in IMDM with gentamicin, with half-media changes on days 3 and 7 adding IL-2, IL-7 and IL-15. A total of some 84 T cell cultures were run, with each culture condition done in triplicate except for one peptide, which was done in duplicate.

A single count supports this clone. Its antigen remains unidentified. Base quality data are lacking; no much larger clone is found one base away. Sequencing of TCR beta CDR3 regions was done on the immunoSEQ platform at survey depth. The QIAamp DNA micro kit was used to extract genomic DNA from every cultured and uncultured CD8+ T cell population. On the authors' methods: Samples with under 5,000 productive reads were excluded, and this exclusion removed about 6.5% of the roughly 80 HIV peptide-stimulated cultures. A MANAFEST web app trimmed sequences to CDR3 and removed nonproductive sequences, CDR3s under 5 amino acids, and those not starting C or ending F/W. Clonotypes were classified as antigen-specific only if expansion was observed in at least 2 of 3 replicates versus the no-peptide control at FDR 0.01, only within one epitope family. A frequency at least fivefold higher than in wells stimulated with peptides from other epitope families was additionally required for specific clonotypes. TCRdb took this table from immuneACCESS and kept in-frame rearrangements with V and J called. Such tables lack part of the clones; where checked against another copy, unresolved V genes explain under half of the gap, and the rest is unexplained. Clonal size and the V and J genes are those of that table, whereas D and trimming came from the DNA. Present in this sample are some 4,100 clones, 60% to 75% of which were seen just once. The ten largest account for roughly 40% of the sample.

The EasySep Human CD8+ T Cell Enrichment Kit was used on day 10 to isolate CD8+ T cells from every culture. Taken from cysteine to phenylalanine, the CDR3 has 15 residues. The sequence is cut down to CDR3 DNA, 45 bases in frame from base 1. Trimming costs V 1 base and J 4 bases, and their ends lie 15 bases apart. Taken from the germline V gene, the CDR1 and CDR2 loops are SQVTM and ANQGSEA. Overall study outcomes, separate from this receptor: The assay could identify only TCR beta chains and pointed to proliferation in response to antigen, not to T cell function or cytokine profile. The study identified about 10 antigen-specific TCR beta clonotypes, more than five of which appeared to be cross-reactive for autologous or known escape epitope variants. The Nef KF9 family was recognized by five clonotypes and the HW9 family by one, and no responses to the TAALDMSHF plasma variant were observed.

The chain is made from TRBV29-1 and TRBJ2-3; TRBD2 is perhaps the D gene, given 5 matching bases. This TCR was recovered from a male donor with HIV. The sample taken for sequencing was cultured CD8+ T cells derived from PBMCs. In nucleotides, the sequence is TGCAGCGTTGAAGGCGGACCGCCGAGGGCAGATACGCAGTATTTT. This codes for CSVEGGPPRADTQYF.